This T cell receptor (beta chain) was recorded in a study of T-cell memory formation after mild COVID-19. Study in general: TCR clusters showed largely donor specificity. Overall study results and limits: Whether second-wave clones peaking at day 37 were SARS-CoV-2 specific went unconfirmed. Mainly in CM and EM were contracting CD4+ clones; CD8+ were in EMRA.

A single record per CDR3 protein comes from TCRdb applying MiXCR to the 5' RACE reads. The table has some 330,000 distinct CDR3 sequences, roughly 21% seen once; the top ten hold roughly an eighth. In this sample, this clonotype turned up a few times. The antigen remains undetermined. This TCR derives from an adult woman who had mild COVID-19 (a few samples of this study predate the infection). Cell type and time point are not known. Sequenced material: PBMCs or a T cell subset sorted from them (not recorded which).

The CDR3 sequence: CASSPTRQNSPLHF. The CDR3 bases are TGTGCCAGCAGCCCTACTAGACAGAATTCACCCCTCCACTTT. The chain carries TRBV3-1 and TRBJ1-6; D may be TRBD1 (5 bases). The CDR3 is made up of 14 amino acids. CDR1 LGHDT and CDR2 YNNKEL come from the germline V gene (reference sequence). Trimming pared 4 bases from V and 7 bases from J, leaving 11 bases between.